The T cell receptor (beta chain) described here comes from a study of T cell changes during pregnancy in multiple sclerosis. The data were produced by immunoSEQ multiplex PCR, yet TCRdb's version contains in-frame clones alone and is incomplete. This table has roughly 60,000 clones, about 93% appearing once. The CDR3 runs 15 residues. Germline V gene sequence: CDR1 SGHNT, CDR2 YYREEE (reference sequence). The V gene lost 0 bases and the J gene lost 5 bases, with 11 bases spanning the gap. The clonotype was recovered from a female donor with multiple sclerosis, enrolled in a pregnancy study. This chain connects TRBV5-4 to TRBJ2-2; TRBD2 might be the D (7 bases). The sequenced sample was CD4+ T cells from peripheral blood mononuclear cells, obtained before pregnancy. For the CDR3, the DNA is TGTGCCAGCAGCTTGGTTGCGGGGGCTACCGGGGAGCTGTTTTTT. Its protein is CASSLVAGATGELFF.